The clone carrying this T cell receptor (beta chain) was counted a few times. This sample was included in a study of patients and donors after allogeneic stem cell transplantation. Using its own MiXCR run on the RT-PCR reads, TCRdb lists one record per CDR3 protein. This sample yields roughly 960,000 distinct CDR3 sequences, of which more than 15% are seen a single time; 5% to 6.5% belongs to the top ten. Sequencing input: blood, either unsorted or a sorted T cell fraction (not recorded which). The sequence was collected from a human donor who was either an allogeneic HSCT recipient or a stem cell or donor lymphocyte infusion donor (not recorded which). It is not recorded whose cells these are; they may come from a transplant donor.

In DNA, the CDR3 is TGTGCCAGCATCTCGATCGGGAAGCTCCGATTATCCTCCTACGAGCAGTACTTC. It translates to CASISIGKLRLSSYEQYF. V usage is TRBV11-2 and J usage is TRBJ2-7; D might be TRBD2 (5 bases). The length of the CDR3 is 18 residues. The ends were cut back, 7 bases at V and 0 bases at J, with 25 bases in the middle. The germline gives CDR1 SGHAT, CDR2 FQNNGV.